Below are 26 T cell receptor beta chains sequenced from a single sample in a study of T cells of healthy individuals. TCRdb reanalysed the 5' RACE reads using MiXCR and keeps one entry per CDR3 protein. Among some 69,000 distinct CDR3 sequences, around 15% were seen once, and the ten largest hold approximately 4.7%. The origin of the receptors is a human donor in good health.

V usage is TRBV20-1 and J usage is TRBJ2-4; D possibly uses TRBD1 or TRBD2 (5 bases each). Deletions cut 0 bases from V and 8 bases from J, with 17 bases between. The V gene's germline CDR1 is DFQATT and CDR2 SNEGSKA (reference sequence). This CDR3 contains 15 residues. CDR3 coding DNA: TGCAGTGCTAGAGATGGAAGGGGAGTAGTACACATTCAGTACTTC. It specifies CSARDGRGVVHIQYF.

This clonotype was found many times. The chain recombines TRBV30 with TRBJ2-3, with 12 bases matching TRBD1. J gave up 7 bases and V 1 base, and 0 bases lay outside the gene matches. The length of the CDR3 is 13 residues. Germline CDR1 GTSNPN, CDR2 SVGIG (reference sequence). In DNA, the CDR3 is TGTGCCTGGAGTGGGGACAGGGGGCATACGCAGTATTTT. Translating it yields CAWSGDRGHTQYF.

The chain employs TRBV9 and TRBJ1-1; D is possibly TRBD1 (6 bases). The CDR3 totals 15 residues. V was trimmed by 3 bases and J by 2 bases, leaving 14 bases between them. Germline CDR1 reads SGDLS; CDR2 reads YYNGEE. The CDR3 DNA sequence: TGTGCCAGCAGCGCGAATCCCAGGGGAAACACTGAAGCTTTCTTT. Its translation: CASSANPRGNTEAFF.

This clonotype was found a few times. The CDR3 DNA follows: TGTGCCAGCAGCCGGGACACCACGAACACCGGGGAGCTGTTTTTT. It codes for CASSRDTTNTGELFF. This chain connects TRBV2 to TRBJ2-2; D perhaps matches TRBD1 (6 bases). Germline V gene lookup returns CDR1 SNHLY and CDR2 FYNNEI. The V gene lost 6 bases and the J gene lost 0 bases, with 11 bases spanning the gap. The CDR3 is 15 residues long.

This clonotype was seen ten or more times. The genes are TRBV5-4 and TRBJ2-1, with 7 positions matching TRBD2. The CDR3 runs 18 residues. J gave up 0 bases and V 0 bases, and 9 bases lay outside the gene matches. CDR1 and CDR2 (germline): SGHNT, YYREEE (reference sequence). The CDR3 sequence is CASSLGVTSAYSYNEQFF. The CDR3 DNA is TGTGCCAGCAGCTTGGGGGTAACTAGCGCATACTCCTACAATGAGCAGTTCTTC.

The chain carries TRBV4-1 and TRBJ2-7; TRBD2 matches at 9 bases. The CDR3 has 15 amino acids. The junction had 12 bases not matched to a gene; V was cut back by 0 bases and J by 12 bases. In germline, CDR1 is MGHRA, CDR2 YSYEKL. The CDR3: CASSQDGGSGSRGYF. The DNA for the CDR3 is TGCGCCAGCAGCCAAGATGGGGGTAGCGGGAGCAGGGGGTACTTC.

This clonotype was detected ten times or more. The V gene is TRBV5-1, the J gene TRBJ1-1; unclear D gene. There are 14 residues in the CDR3. With 0 bases removed from V and 6 bases from J, the gap between germline ends came to 12 bases. Germline loops: CDR1 SGHRS, CDR2 YFSETQ. This CDR3 is CASSLAGGYAEAFF. The CDR3, as DNA: TGCGCCAGCAGCTTGGCCGGAGGATACGCTGAAGCTTTCTTT. Filled out from reference TRBV5-1 and TRBJ1-1, the complete variable domain reads KAGVTQTPRYLIKTRGQQVTLSCSPISGHRSVSWYQQTPGQGLQFLFEYFSETQRNKGNFPGRFSGRQFSNSRSEMNVSTLELGDSALYLCASSLAGGYAEAFFGQGTRLTVV.

This clonotype was picked up a small number of times. This chain joins TRBV7-9 and TRBJ1-2; D is uncertain. The ends were cut back, 7 bases at V and 2 bases at J, with 8 bases in the middle. The CDR3 contains 12 residues. The V gene's germline CDR1 is SEHNR and CDR2 FQNEAQ (reference sequence). The CDR3, as DNA: TGTGCCAGCACCGAGCTGAACTATGGCTACACCTTC. It codes for CASTELNYGYTF.

The gene calls are TRBV20-1 and TRBJ2-1; D might be TRBD2 (6 bases). Trimming left V 0 bases short and J 6 bases short, with 12 bases between. Germline CDR1 DFQATT, CDR2 SNEGSKA (reference sequence). CDR3 length: 14 residues. DNA of the CDR3: TGCAGTGCTAGAGATGAGCTAGCGCCCAATGAGCAGTTCTTC. It translates to CSARDELAPNEQFF.

There are many counts of this clonotype. The V and J genes are TRBV7-9 and TRBJ2-7, with a tentative D call TRBD1 (6 bases). The germline CDR1 and CDR2 sequences are SEHNR and FQNEAQ (reference sequence). V was clipped by 1 base and J by 3 bases, with 13 bases between them. The CDR3 length is 15 residues. The CDR3 DNA follows: TGTGCCAGCAGCTTAGAGACAGGTCTATTCTACGAGCAGTACTTC. It encodes CASSLETGLFYEQYF. Complete variable domain (other parts from reference TRBV7-9 and TRBJ2-7): DTGVSQNPRHKITKRGQNVTFRCDPISEHNRLYWYRQTLGQGPEFLTYFQNEAQLEKSRLLSDRFSAERPKGSFSTLEIQRTEQGDSAMYLCASSLETGLFYEQYFGPGTRLTVT.

This chain joins TRBV19 and TRBJ1-5; tentative D call: TRBD1 (5 bases). This CDR3 is built from 15 residues. The germline V gene encodes CDR1 LNHDA and CDR2 SQIVND (reference sequence). V lost 5 bases and J 5 bases, leaving 16 bases between the germline ends. As DNA, the CDR3 is TGTGCCAGTAGTGCTCGGGGGGTTCTACATCAGCCCCAGCATTTT. It translates to CASSARGVLHQPQHF.

V and J are TRBV10-1 and TRBJ2-3; D uncertain. The germline V gene encodes CDR1 WNHNN and CDR2 SYGVQD (reference sequence). Trimming pared 5 bases from V and 0 bases from J, leaving 15 bases between. CDR3 length: 16 amino acids. The CDR3 coding sequence is TGCGCCAGCAGTAAGAGAAGCGTAACTAGCACAGATACGCAGTATTTT. The encoded protein is CASSKRSVTSTDTQYF.

This clonotype appeared many times. This chain links TRBV2 with TRBJ2-5, with unresolved D. There are 11 residues in the CDR3. Germline CDR1 is SNHLY and CDR2 is FYNNEI. The ends were cut back, 6 bases at V and 4 bases at J, with 6 bases in the middle. The CDR3 DNA is TGTGCCAGCAGGGGCGGAGAGACCCAGTACTTC. Encoded protein: CASRGGETQYF.

This clonotype was counted a few times. The gene calls are TRBV12-3 or TRBV12-4 and TRBJ2-7; 7 bases fit TRBD1. Trimming at V came to 8 bases and at J to 4 bases, leaving 14 bases not matched to a gene. This CDR3 has 15 residues. CDR3 nucleotides: TGTGCCAGCCATTACCCAGGGGGTAATCGGTACGAGCAGTACTTC. Translation gives CASHYPGGNRYEQYF.

This clonotype was counted a few times. This chain uses TRBV28 with TRBJ2-7, with 7 bases identical to TRBD1. V shed 7 bases, J shed 0 bases, and the junction held 9 bases outside the gene matches. This CDR3 has 15 amino acids. The germline V gene encodes CDR1 MDHEN and CDR2 SYDVKM. CDR3 coding DNA: TGTGCCAGCAACTCACAGGGGCTCGCCTCCTACGAGCAGTACTTC. Protein product: CASNSQGLASYEQYF.

The CDR3 reads CASSSLGGPYEQYF. Here the CDR3 DNA reads TGTGCCAGCAGTTCCCTAGGGGGTCCCTACGAGCAGTACTTC. V usage is TRBV12-3 or TRBV12-4 and J usage is TRBJ2-7; possible D gene TRBD1, 6 bases. Trimming stripped 4 bases from V and 2 bases from J, with 12 bases between. There are 14 residues in the CDR3.

This clonotype has only a few counts. J is TRBJ1-2 and V is TRBV5-1; tentative D call: TRBD1 (6 bases). V was pared by 2 bases and J by 8 bases, with 13 bases between. The CDR3 covers 13 residues. Per germline, CDR1 SGHRS and CDR2 YFSETQ. The CDR3 here is CASSFLGAQGYTF. In DNA, the CDR3 is TGCGCCAGCAGCTTCTTGGGGGCGCAAGGCTACACCTTC.

This clonotype was counted only a few times. The chain employs TRBV7-9 and TRBJ2-5; 10 bases map to TRBD2. The CDR3 length is 17 residues. The V and J ends lost 1 base and 5 bases, in that order; junction bases with no gene match: 10. Per germline, CDR1 SEHNR and CDR2 FQNEAQ (reference sequence). The CDR3 is CASSLGSSGRIRETQYF. CDR3 coding DNA: TGTGCCAGCAGCTTAGGATCTAGCGGGAGAATTAGGGAGACCCAGTACTTC.

The genes are TRBV24-1 and TRBJ2-1; D is uncertain. CDR3 size: 14 residues. V gave up 4 bases and J gave up 8 bases, with 14 bases separating them. Germline V gives CDR1 KGHDR, CDR2 SFDVKD. The CDR3 loop is CATSDGPAADEQFF. The CDR3 DNA sequence: TGTGCCACCAGTGACGGGCCCGCCGCCGATGAGCAGTTCTTC.

This clonotype was observed many times. The chain employs TRBV14 and TRBJ2-3; 10 nucleotides line up with TRBD1. The CDR3 is 17 amino acids. Germline CDR1 reads SGHDN; CDR2 reads FVKESK. After removal of 0 bases from V and 2 bases from J, the junction contained 5 bases not matched to a gene. The CDR3 nucleotides read TGTGCCAGCAGCCAAGAGACAGGGGGCATTACCACAGATACGCAGTATTTT. Translation gives CASSQETGGITTDTQYF.

This clonotype was seen at least ten times. The chain uses TRBV6-2 or TRBV6-3 and TRBJ2-3, with 12 bases that match TRBD2. The germline gives CDR1 MNHEY, CDR2 SVGEGT. The V segment lost 5 bases and the J segment 1 base; nucleotides outside the gene matches: 4. CDR3 length equals 16 residues. For the CDR3, the DNA is TGTGCCAGCAGTACCGGACTAGCGGGGCGCACAGATACGCAGTATTTT. Protein sequence: CASSTGLAGRTDTQYF.

This clonotype was observed a handful of times. The chain is built from TRBV27 and TRBJ2-3; D is perhaps TRBD2 (5 bases). The CDR3 covers 16 residues. The germline gives CDR1 MNHEY, CDR2 SMNVEV (reference sequence). V was clipped by 5 bases and J by 0 bases, with 15 bases between them. CDR3 region: CASSPFSAASTDTQYF. CDR3 DNA: TGTGCCAGCAGTCCCTTCTCAGCGGCTAGCACAGATACGCAGTATTTT.

The chain recombines TRBV29-1 with TRBJ2-1, with D perhaps matching TRBD1 or TRBD2 (5 bases each). Trimming cost V 4 bases and J 3 bases, with 10 bases left between them. This CDR3 comprises 13 residues. From germline, CDR1 is SQVTM and CDR2 ANQGSEA. CDR3 nucleotide sequence: TGCAGCGTTGGGGGACGGAACTACAATGAGCAGTTCTTC. Its protein product is CSVGGRNYNEQFF.

This clonotype turned up a few times. The V call is TRBV12-3 or TRBV12-4, the J call TRBJ1-3; no definite D call. This CDR3 is 13 amino acids long. Trimming pared 8 bases from V and 1 base from J, leaving 9 bases between. This CDR3 reads CASRFGSGNTIYF. The DNA for the CDR3 is TGTGCCAGCCGGTTTGGTTCTGGAAACACCATATATTTT.

J is TRBJ1-4 and V is TRBV7-9; D possibly corresponds to TRBD1 (6 bases). Per the germline V gene, CDR1 is SEHNR and CDR2 is FQNEAQ (reference sequence). V lost 0 bases, J lost 7 bases, and 9 bases lay in between. The CDR3 consists of 14 residues. CDR3 sequence: CASSLAGGREKLFF. For the CDR3, the DNA is TGTGCCAGCAGCTTAGCAGGGGGACGTGAAAAACTGTTTTTT.

This clonotype was seen only a few times. The chain combines TRBV10-3 with TRBJ2-1, with 13 bases aligning to TRBD2. Germline V gene lookup returns CDR1 ENHRY and CDR2 SYGVKD. V lost 11 bases to trimming and J lost 9 bases; unmatched junction nucleotides: 10. The CDR3 loop spans 14 amino acids. The DNA for the CDR3 is TGTGCCTCGCGACCCGGACTAGCGGGAGTTGAGCAGTTCTTC. The encoded protein is CASRPGLAGVEQFF.